This T cell receptor (beta chain) emerged from a study of cytomegalovirus exposure and HLA in healthy donors. The PCR was carried out with 60 Vbeta primers and 13 Jbeta primers. Method: immunoSEQ multiplex PCR; TCRdb's copy keeps in-frame clones and lacks some. The sample yields over 150,000 clones, approximately 80% seen once. Study-wide results and limits: Reported findings show TCR beta sequences accurately forecast HLA-A and HLA-B alleles in most subjects. In vitro checks showed that a few CMV-associated chains really do target CMV antigens.

About this clone: Antigen: not known.

This TCR derives from a middle-aged man in good health and CMV-seronegative. What was sequenced was PBMCs.

The DNA of the CDR3 is TGCAGCGTAGAGGGTAACACTGAAGCTTTCTTT. It yields the protein CSVEGNTEAFF. The chain couples TRBV29-1 to TRBJ1-1, with D uncertain. The CDR3 is 11 residues long. Germline values: CDR1 SQVTM, CDR2 ANQGSEA. Trimming took 6 bases from V and 2 from J, leaving 7 bases between them.